These 3 T cell receptor beta chains originate from one sample sequenced in a study of T cells in pancreatic ductal adenocarcinoma. No neoadjuvant therapy was given to the selected pancreatic ductal adenocarcinoma patients before their surgery. Method: immunoSEQ multiplex PCR; TCRdb's copy keeps in-frame clones and lacks some. Among 15,000 to 20,000 clones, about 88% were seen once, and the ten largest hold 0.94%. The sequencing input was PBMCs. These receptors were obtained from a human donor with pancreatic ductal adenocarcinoma.

V usage is TRBV2 and J usage is TRBJ1-5; D call uncertain. V lost 5 bases to trimming and J lost 6 bases, with 14 bases between them. Germline CDR1 and CDR2: SNHLY and FYNNEI. CDR3 length: 14 amino acids. In nucleotides, the CDR3 is TGTGCCAGCAGTACCTCCCCCGGAGGTCAGCCCCAGCATTTT. Translating it yields CASSTSPGGQPQHF. Full variable domain (remainder filled in from reference TRBV2 and TRBJ1-5): EPEVTQTPSHQVTQMGQEVILRCVPISNHLYFYWYRQILGQKVEFLVSFYNNEISEKSEIFDDQFSVERPDGSNFTLKIRSTKLEDSAMYFCASSTSPGGQPQHFGDGTRLSIL.

V and J are TRBV4-1 and TRBJ1-5; the D gene is possibly TRBD1 (6 bases). The CDR3 covers 17 residues. The germline CDR1 and CDR2 sequences are MGHRA and YSYEKL. V was clipped by 4 bases and J by 7 bases, with 23 bases between them. As DNA, the CDR3 is TGCGCCAGCAGCCCCACTCCGGGGGGCGAGGGTTTGCAGCCCCAGCATTTT. It specifies CASSPTPGGEGLQPQHF.

This chain uses TRBV5-1 with TRBJ1-6; weak D call: TRBD1 (6 bases). Per the germline V gene, CDR1 is SGHRS and CDR2 is YFSETQ. The CDR3 contains 14 residues. Trimming took 4 bases from V and 7 from J, leaving 12 bases between them. Here the CDR3 DNA reads TGCGCCAGCAGCCAACAGGGCGACAATTCACCCCTCCACTTT. Translated: CASSQQGDNSPLHF.